This TCR beta chain was sequenced during a study of PD-1 blockade in classical Hodgkin lymphoma. TCRdb's copy holds only in-frame clones and misses some; the assay was immunoSEQ multiplex PCR. Here the sample spans about 43,000 clones, roughly three quarters being singletons. Every patient relapsed after autologous stem cell transplantation, and brentuximab vedotin exposure varied. V was shortened by 2 bases and J by 4 bases, with 6 bases between the two germline ends. CDR3 length: 13 residues. The germline CDR1 and CDR2 sequences are MNHEY and SMNVEV (reference sequence). Regarding the study as a whole: Complete responders showed a baseline diversity that resembled the diversity of newly diagnosed patients.

This clone was detected only a few times. Its antigen is not known. This chain connects TRBV27 to TRBJ1-5; D is unresolved. Sequenced material: peripheral blood mononuclear cells (PBMCs), taken before the second cycle of nivolumab. This clonotype was obtained from a human donor with classical Hodgkin lymphoma. CDR3 nucleotides: TGTGCCAGCAGTTTAACCTTTAATCAGCCCCAGCATTTT. This gives the protein CASSLTFNQPQHF.